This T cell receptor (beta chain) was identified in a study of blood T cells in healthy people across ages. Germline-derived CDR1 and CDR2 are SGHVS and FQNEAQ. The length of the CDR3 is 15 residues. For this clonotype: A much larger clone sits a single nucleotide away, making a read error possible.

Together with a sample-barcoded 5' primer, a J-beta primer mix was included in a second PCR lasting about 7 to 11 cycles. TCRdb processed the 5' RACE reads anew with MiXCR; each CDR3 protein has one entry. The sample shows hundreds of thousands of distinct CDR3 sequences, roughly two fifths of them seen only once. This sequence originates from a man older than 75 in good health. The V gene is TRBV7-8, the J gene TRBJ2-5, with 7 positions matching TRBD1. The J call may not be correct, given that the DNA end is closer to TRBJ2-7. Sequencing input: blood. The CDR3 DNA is TGTGCCAGCAGCCCCAGGACAGGTTCCTCCTGCGAGCAGTACTTC. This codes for CASSPRTGSSCEQYF.